This TCR beta chain was observed in a study of cytomegalovirus exposure and HLA in healthy donors. This clone was seen only once. Use of 60 Vbeta and 13 Jbeta primers characterized the PCR. The repertoire was sequenced with immunoSEQ multiplex PCR; TCRdb's copy has only in-frame clones and lacks some. The table includes more than 80,000 clones, less than 85% detected once. V gave up 4 bases and J gave up 7 bases; unmatched junction bases: 3. The CDR3 length is 14 residues. Germline values: CDR1 SEHNR, CDR2 FQNEAQ (reference sequence). The origin of this receptor is a man in his 60s in good health and CMV-seronegative. The chain carries TRBV7-9 and TRBJ1-6, with 8 bases lining up with TRBD1. Sequencing was carried out using PBMCs. CDR3 DNA: TGTGCCAGCAGCTCGGACAGGGACAATTCACCCCTCCACTTT. Translation gives CASSSDRDNSPLHF. Complete variable domain (other parts from reference TRBV7-9 and TRBJ1-6): DTGVSQNPRHKITKRGQNVTFRCDPISEHNRLYWYRQTLGQGPEFLTYFQNEAQLEKSRLLSDRFSAERPKGSFSTLEIQRTEQGDSAMYLCASSSDRDNSPLHFGNGTRLTVT.